This is a list of T cell receptor beta chains from one sample in a study of blood T cell repertoires in COVID-19. Profiled with immunoSEQ multiplex PCR; TCRdb holds only in-frame clones, not every one. The table records some 270,000 clones, 70% to 90% of them present only once. Material: peripheral blood. These receptors originate from a woman aged 70 to 79 with acute or convalescent COVID-19. Each CDR3 is given with its conserved first and last residue. A D gene is named only where the DNA matches it firmly. Some rows have no size entry. The others give once, few or many, or a class for an expanded clone.

j_gene: TRBJ1-1; d_gene: TRBD1; abundance: .; v_gene: TRBV11-2; CDR3aa: CASSNPGGINTEAFF
j_gene: TRBJ1-5; d_gene: .; abundance: .; v_gene: TRBV2; CDR3aa: CASRWELGSNQPQHF
j_gene: TRBJ1-1; d_gene: .; abundance: .; v_gene: TRBV14; CDR3aa: CASSQYLNTEAFF
j_gene: TRBJ2-1; d_gene: TRBD1; abundance: .; v_gene: TRBV19; CDR3aa: CASSPRDRSFNEQFF
j_gene: TRBJ2-1; d_gene: TRBD2; abundance: .; v_gene: TRBV20-1; CDR3aa: CSASDPRLAGCEQFF
j_gene: TRBJ2-5; d_gene: TRBD1; abundance: .; v_gene: TRBV4-1; CDR3aa: CASSQRPAGTGLETQYF
j_gene: TRBJ2-7; d_gene: .; abundance: .; v_gene: TRBV6-4; CDR3aa: CASSDSHGGAVEQYF
j_gene: TRBJ1-2; d_gene: .; abundance: .; v_gene: TRBV12-3/TRBV12-4; CDR3aa: CASSLDLSYGYTF
j_gene: TRBJ2-7; d_gene: .; abundance: .; v_gene: TRBV6-1; CDR3aa: CASSEGWQGLYEQYF
j_gene: TRBJ2-2; d_gene: .; abundance: .; v_gene: TRBV6-1; CDR3aa: CASSELYREGPGELFF
j_gene: TRBJ2-2; d_gene: TRBD1; abundance: .; v_gene: TRBV3-1/TRBV3-2; CDR3aa: CASSPQTGWDTGELFF
j_gene: TRBJ2-5; d_gene: .; abundance: .; v_gene: TRBV15; CDR3aa: CATSRMATPQETQYF
j_gene: TRBJ2-5; d_gene: .; abundance: .; v_gene: TRBV3-1/TRBV3-2; CDR3aa: CASSQEGREETQYF
j_gene: TRBJ2-1; d_gene: TRBD2; abundance: .; v_gene: TRBV19; CDR3aa: CASSIVLAGGSNEQFF
j_gene: TRBJ1-2; d_gene: .; abundance: .; v_gene: TRBV6-5; CDR3aa: CASRHKYGYTF
j_gene: TRBJ1-1; d_gene: TRBD1; abundance: .; v_gene: TRBV2; CDR3aa: CASRSGIQGANTEAFF
j_gene: TRBJ2-7; d_gene: .; abundance: .; v_gene: TRBV5-1; CDR3aa: CASSSGGTGTGYEQYF
j_gene: TRBJ1-5; d_gene: .; abundance: few; v_gene: TRBV18; CDR3aa: CASSPRRWDQPQHF
j_gene: TRBJ1-5; d_gene: TRBD1; abundance: .; v_gene: TRBV2; CDR3aa: CASRAGTGVSAQHF
j_gene: TRBJ1-4; d_gene: .; abundance: few; v_gene: TRBV5-5; CDR3aa: CASSLAGRDGEKLFF
j_gene: TRBJ1-2; d_gene: .; abundance: .; v_gene: TRBV10-3; CDR3aa: CAISSDSYGYTF
j_gene: TRBJ2-1; d_gene: TRBD2; abundance: once; v_gene: TRBV18; CDR3aa: CASSLRTSGMNEQFF
j_gene: TRBJ1-5; d_gene: .; abundance: once; v_gene: TRBV2; CDR3aa: CASSLEGFVNSNQPQHF
j_gene: TRBJ1-6; d_gene: TRBD1; abundance: .; v_gene: TRBV5-1; CDR3aa: CASSPNRDRGDDLHF
j_gene: TRBJ1-2; d_gene: .; abundance: .; v_gene: TRBV28; CDR3aa: CASSSVTNYGYTF
j_gene: TRBJ2-2; d_gene: TRBD2; abundance: .; v_gene: TRBV3-1/TRBV3-2; CDR3aa: CASSQPGLAGIYAGELFF
j_gene: TRBJ1-2; d_gene: TRBD1; abundance: .; v_gene: TRBV4-1; CDR3aa: CASSQAGQGAYGYTF
j_gene: TRBJ2-5; d_gene: .; abundance: .; v_gene: TRBV5-1; CDR3aa: CASSSRTRRPTVETQYF
j_gene: TRBJ2-1; d_gene: .; abundance: once; v_gene: TRBV7-8; CDR3aa: CASSFLLGHEQFF
j_gene: TRBJ2-7; d_gene: TRBD1; abundance: .; v_gene: TRBV7-2; CDR3aa: CASSVRPGQGRQYF
j_gene: TRBJ1-3; d_gene: TRBD1; abundance: few; v_gene: TRBV4-1; CDR3aa: CASSQDGQGLVYF
j_gene: TRBJ2-3; d_gene: .; abundance: .; v_gene: TRBV15; CDR3aa: CATSRDAAATDTQYF
j_gene: TRBJ1-4; d_gene: TRBD1; abundance: .; v_gene: TRBV5-8; CDR3aa: CASSFGRRQGEKLFF
j_gene: TRBJ1-3; d_gene: .; abundance: .; v_gene: TRBV3-1/TRBV3-2; CDR3aa: CASSQESRDNTIYF
j_gene: TRBJ1-1; d_gene: TRBD1; abundance: .; v_gene: TRBV6-5; CDR3aa: CASRKQGPTEAFF
j_gene: TRBJ2-7; d_gene: TRBD1; abundance: .; v_gene: TRBV25-1; CDR3aa: CASSEQGTAAVLTEQYF
j_gene: TRBJ1-3; d_gene: .; abundance: .; v_gene: TRBV19; CDR3aa: CASSIQGNTIYF
j_gene: TRBJ2-7; d_gene: .; abundance: .; v_gene: TRBV5-1; CDR3aa: CASSGTPEPLAEQYF
j_gene: TRBJ1-6; d_gene: .; abundance: .; v_gene: TRBV28; CDR3aa: CASSLMRDGGSPLHF
j_gene: TRBJ1-5; d_gene: .; abundance: .; v_gene: TRBV27; CDR3aa: CASSLKFPGSSNQPQHF
j_gene: TRBJ2-3; d_gene: TRBD2; abundance: .; v_gene: TRBV10-3; CDR3aa: CAINGGEGGTDTQYF
j_gene: TRBJ1-2; d_gene: .; abundance: few; v_gene: TRBV12-3/TRBV12-4; CDR3aa: CASSPRGTYGYTF
j_gene: TRBJ1-4; d_gene: TRBD1; abundance: once; v_gene: TRBV6-1; CDR3aa: CASSEWDRGVRNEKLFF
j_gene: TRBJ1-5; d_gene: .; abundance: .; v_gene: TRBV18; CDR3aa: CASSRTTSNQPQHF
j_gene: TRBJ2-7; d_gene: TRBD1; abundance: .; v_gene: TRBV19; CDR3aa: CASRLRTGRYEQYF
j_gene: TRBJ1-1; d_gene: .; abundance: .; v_gene: TRBV5-1; CDR3aa: CASSLLTVNTEAFF
j_gene: TRBJ1-5; d_gene: TRBD1; abundance: .; v_gene: TRBV18; CDR3aa: CASSPETGWNQPQHF
j_gene: TRBJ1-3; d_gene: .; abundance: .; v_gene: TRBV9; CDR3aa: CASSPRLWGRGRGNTIYF
j_gene: TRBJ1-1; d_gene: TRBD1; abundance: .; v_gene: TRBV5-1; CDR3aa: CASSSSLRGQMNTEAFF
j_gene: TRBJ1-2; d_gene: TRBD1; abundance: .; v_gene: TRBV12-3/TRBV12-4; CDR3aa: CASTRGTGGGYTF
j_gene: TRBJ1-1; d_gene: .; abundance: .; v_gene: TRBV12-5; CDR3aa: CASGLGGVGTEAFF
j_gene: TRBJ1-1; d_gene: .; abundance: few; v_gene: TRBV9; CDR3aa: CASSRGGEGEAFF
j_gene: TRBJ1-2; d_gene: .; abundance: .; v_gene: TRBV7-2; CDR3aa: CASSPRVAAGGYTF
j_gene: TRBJ1-5; d_gene: .; abundance: .; v_gene: TRBV6-1; CDR3aa: CASSEVVGAPRPQHF
j_gene: TRBJ1-2; d_gene: .; abundance: .; v_gene: TRBV5-1; CDR3aa: CASSLGQSYGYTF
j_gene: TRBJ1-4; d_gene: .; abundance: .; v_gene: TRBV6-5; CDR3aa: CASRKGQTNNEKLFF
j_gene: TRBJ2-7; d_gene: .; abundance: .; v_gene: TRBV12-2; CDR3aa: CASRLRMLAGPYF
j_gene: TRBJ1-3; d_gene: TRBD1; abundance: .; v_gene: TRBV9; CDR3aa: CASSPLVGTGGILENTIYF
j_gene: TRBJ1-6; d_gene: .; abundance: once; v_gene: TRBV5-4; CDR3aa: CASSPDFNRRDSPLHF
j_gene: TRBJ2-7; d_gene: .; abundance: .; v_gene: TRBV10-3; CDR3aa: CAISESSRGAGYEQYF